The rows below give T cell receptor beta chains drawn from one sample of a study of cytomegalovirus exposure and HLA in healthy donors. The table came from immunoSEQ multiplex PCR; TCRdb's copy has only in-frame clones and leaves some out. This table holds about 160,000 clones, 87% found once. Sequenced input: PBMCs. The source is a woman in her twenties or thirties in good health and CMV-seronegative. Each CDR3 is given with its conserved first and last residue. D genes are given only for firm matches. A clone size is listed for some rows: how often the clone was seen (once, few, many), or a class if it is expanded.

cdr3_aa cdr3_nt clone_size j_call d_call v_call
CASSVVAANYGYTF TGTGCCAGCAGCGTAGTGGCAGCTAACTATGGCTACACCTTC - TRBJ1-2 - TRBV9
CSVGTGLGNEQFF TGCAGCGTTGGCACAGGGCTGGGCAATGAGCAGTTCTTC - TRBJ2-1 - TRBV29-1
CASSQDWQGGTQYF TGCGCCAGCAGCCAAGATTGGCAGGGGGGGACCCAGTACTTC - TRBJ2-5 - TRBV4-3
CASTQLAATYNEQFF TGTGCCAGCACCCAATTAGCGGCTACCTACAATGAGCAGTTCTTC - TRBJ2-1 - TRBV5-4
CASSQREGLYEQYF TGCGCCAGCAGCCAGCGGGAGGGCCTGTACGAGCAGTACTTC - TRBJ2-7 TRBD2 TRBV4-1
CASSAQQHSNQPQHF TGTGCCAGCAGCGCACAACAGCATAGCAATCAGCCCCAGCATTTT - TRBJ1-5 - TRBV7-2
CASSPNYPTDYEQYF TGTGCCAGCAGCCCGAACTATCCCACTGACTACGAGCAGTACTTC - TRBJ2-7 - TRBV7-8
CASSRRQGLSGQYF TGTGCCAGCAGTCGAAGACAGGGGTTAAGCGGGCAGTACTTC - TRBJ2-7 TRBD1 TRBV25-1
CASSFGLRGSTEAFF TGTGCCAGCAGCTTTGGCCTGCGAGGGTCCACTGAAGCTTTCTTT - TRBJ1-1 - TRBV7-8
CATSFRGPLSNSPLHF TGTGCCACCAGCTTCCGGGGTCCGTTAAGTAATTCACCCCTCCACTTT - TRBJ1-6 - TRBV15
CASSDGDRWAEAFF TGTGCCAGCAGCGACGGGGACAGGTGGGCTGAAGCTTTCTTT - TRBJ1-1 TRBD1 TRBV7-9
CASSRGTSGSQRGELFF TGTGCCAGTAGTCGGGGGACTAGCGGGTCTCAAAGGGGGGAGCTGTTTTTT - TRBJ2-2 TRBD2 TRBV19
CASSLKTGGYDTEAFF TGTGCCAGCTCACTTAAGACAGGGGGGTACGACACTGAAGCTTTCTTT - TRBJ1-1 TRBD1 TRBV18
CASSVTAGTPNTGELFF TGTGCCAGCAGCGTTACGGCAGGGACACCTAACACCGGGGAGCTGTTTTTT - TRBJ2-2 - TRBV9
CASSIGRGLNTEAFF TGTGCCAGTAGTATAGGAAGGGGGTTGAACACTGAAGCTTTCTTT - TRBJ1-1 - TRBV19
CSSASSRGEPYEQYF TGTTCCAGCGCCTCATCACGGGGGGAACCCTACGAGCAGTACTTC - TRBJ2-7 TRBD2 TRBV7-9
CASNIQGPPYEQYF TGTGCCAGCAACATACAGGGTCCCCCCTACGAGCAGTACTTC - TRBJ2-7 - TRBV28
CASSSGTGMIGYTF TGTGCCAGCAGTTCCGGGACAGGGATGATCGGCTACACCTTC - TRBJ1-2 TRBD1 TRBV6-5
CASSAPPIDEQYF TGTGCCAGCAGTGCTCCCCCTATCGACGAGCAGTACTTC - TRBJ2-7 - TRBV6-1
CAWSFRGHGYTF TGTGCCTGGTCTTTCAGGGGGCATGGCTACACCTTC - TRBJ1-2 TRBD1 TRBV30
CASSRAGTSGGAGSTGELFF TGTGCCAGCAGTCGTGCCGGGACTAGCGGGGGGGCCGGTAGCACCGGGGAGCTGTTTTTT - TRBJ2-2 TRBD2 TRBV2
CASSSGQRNYEQYF TGTGCCAGCAGTTCCGGACAGAGAAACTACGAGCAGTACTTC - TRBJ2-7 - TRBV28
CASEGSYEQYF TGTGCCAGTGAGGGCTCCTACGAGCAGTACTTC - TRBJ2-7 - TRBV2
CASSPMREPQDTQYF TGTGCCAGCTCACCAATGCGGGAGCCCCAAGATACGCAGTATTTT - TRBJ2-3 TRBD2 TRBV18
CASIDRGSGNTEAFF TGTGCCAGCATCGACAGGGGTAGTGGGAACACTGAAGCTTTCTTT - TRBJ1-1 TRBD1 TRBV27
CASLRGARGSGTGELFF TGTGCCAGCCTCCGGGGGGCCAGGGGCAGTGGGACCGGGGAGCTGTTTTTT - TRBJ2-2 - TRBV2
CASSSGLGHRVNTEAFF TGCGCCAGCAGCTCAGGCCTAGGTCACAGGGTGAACACTGAAGCTTTCTTT - TRBJ1-1 - TRBV5-1
CASSLEGLAGTDTQYF TGCGCCAGCAGCTTGGAGGGACTAGCGGGAACAGATACGCAGTATTTT - TRBJ2-3 TRBD2 TRBV5-1
CASSLALAGGGETQYF TGCGCCAGCAGCCTCGCACTAGCGGGAGGCGGGGAGACCCAGTACTTC - TRBJ2-5 TRBD2 TRBV5-1
CASSYEGGSYGYTF TGTGCCAGCAGTTATGAAGGGGGATCGTATGGCTACACCTTC - TRBJ1-2 - TRBV6-6
CSGRDRNEKLFF TGCAGCGGGCGGGACAGGAATGAAAAACTGTTTTTT - TRBJ1-4 TRBD1 TRBV29-1
CASSPGLSYGYTF TGTGCCAGCAGTCCTGGACTCTCCTATGGCTACACCTTC - TRBJ1-2 - TRBV28
CASKTSGGGSTDTQYF TGTGCCAGCAAGACTAGCGGGGGGGGGAGCACAGATACGCAGTATTTT - TRBJ2-3 TRBD2 TRBV6-6
CASSLEGGSTDTQYF TGTGCCAGCAGTTTAGAGGGCGGGAGCACAGATACGCAGTATTTT - TRBJ2-3 - TRBV27
CASSISGDTQYF TGTGCCAGTAGTATTTCGGGGGATACGCAGTATTTT - TRBJ2-3 - TRBV19
CASSLGGGGGYTF TGTGCCAGCAGCTTAGGCGGGGGTGGTGGCTACACCTTC once TRBJ1-2 - TRBV7-2
CASSPGGLGQGKGTEAFF TGCGCCAGCAGCCCGGGCGGTCTCGGCCAGGGTAAAGGCACTGAAGCTTTCTTT - TRBJ1-1 - TRBV5-1
CASSLGRGGADTQYF TGTGCCAGCAGCTTAGGGCGTGGGGGGGCCGATACGCAGTATTTT - TRBJ2-3 - TRBV7-2
CASSPPGQGRIEQYF TGTGCCAGCTCACCACCGGGACAGGGAAGGATCGAGCAGTACTTC once TRBJ2-7 TRBD1 TRBV18
CASSPLGADGTQYF TGTGCCAGCTCACCGCTGGGCGCAGATGGAACCCAGTACTTC - TRBJ2-5 - TRBV18
CASSQPKQGSGNTIYF TGCGCCAGCAGCCAACCGAAACAGGGCTCCGGAAACACCATATATTTT - TRBJ1-3 - TRBV4-1
CASSLSRGGKGYTF TGTGCCAGCAGCCTTTCGAGGGGAGGAAAGGGCTACACCTTC - TRBJ1-2 - TRBV2
CASSLGSGPSYEQYF TGTGCCAGCAGCCTAGGTAGCGGGCCTTCCTACGAGCAGTACTTC few TRBJ2-7 TRBD2 TRBV27
CASSPTEHEQYF TGTGCCAGCTCACCAACAGAGCACGAGCAGTACTTC - TRBJ2-7 - TRBV18
CASSFALGLDLETQYF TGTGCCAGCAGCTTTGCACTGGGACTAGATCTGGAGACCCAGTACTTC - TRBJ2-5 TRBD2 TRBV5-5
CASSESLQGATGELFF TGCGCCAGCAGTGAGTCGTTACAGGGGGCGACCGGGGAGCTGTTTTTT - TRBJ2-2 TRBD1 TRBV10-1
CASSEFKGLGYNEQFF TGTGCCAGCAGTGAATTCAAGGGACTGGGGTACAATGAGCAGTTCTTC - TRBJ2-1 - TRBV25-1
CASSLTGGAGSNQPQHF TGTGCCAGCAGTTTGACAGGGGGCGCGGGTAGCAATCAGCCCCAGCATTTT - TRBJ1-5 TRBD1 TRBV27
CASSPEGIPLYGYTF TGTGCCAGCAGCCCAGAGGGCATTCCCCTCTATGGCTACACCTTC - TRBJ1-2 - TRBV7-6
CASSLSGEQYF TGTGCCAGCAGCTTGTCGGGGGAGCAGTACTTC - TRBJ2-7 - TRBV5-4
CASSLAGVGDEQFF TGTGCCAGCAGTTTAGCGGGAGTCGGGGATGAGCAGTTCTTC - TRBJ2-1 TRBD2 TRBV6-5
CASSQSRIGATEDF TGCGCCAGCAGTCAATCGCGAATAGGTGCTACGGAGGACTTC - TRBJ1-2 - TRBV23-1
CASSDSAGGDGELFF TGTGCCAGCAGTGACTCGGCAGGGGGTGACGGGGAGCTGTTTTTT - TRBJ2-2 TRBD1 TRBV6-4
CASSPGSGLAYEQYF TGTGCCAGCAGCCCCGGGAGCGGGTTAGCCTACGAGCAGTACTTC - TRBJ2-7 - TRBV7-6